Shown below are 14 T cell receptor beta chains from a single sample sequenced in a study of Graves' ophthalmopathy and Graves' hyperthyroidism. RNA transcripts served as template for amplifying TCR beta CDR3 sequences. An opening RT-PCR round employed HTBI primers and preceded a second-round multiplex PCR. Using its own MiXCR run on the multiplex PCR reads, TCRdb lists one record per CDR3 protein. The data hold roughly 220,000 distinct CDR3 sequences, with 45% to 55% observed a single time. What was sequenced was peripheral blood. These receptors all come from an adult man with Graves' ophthalmopathy.

V usage is TRBV24-1 and J usage is TRBJ2-2; possibly TRBD1 for D (5 bases). The V end lost 7 bases, the J end lost 1 base, and 6 bases lay between the germline ends. The CDR3 is 13 residues long. CDR1 KGHDR and CDR2 SFDVKD come from the germline V gene. The CDR3 reads CATRGENTGELFF. DNA of the CDR3: TGTGCCACCAGAGGGGAGAACACCGGGGAGCTGTTTTTT.

This clonotype was observed many times. J is TRBJ2-7 and V is TRBV10-3; no definite D call. The CDR3 sequence is 11 residues long. Germline V gene lookup returns CDR1 ENHRY and CDR2 SYGVKD. Trimming stripped 4 bases from V and 6 bases from J, with 7 bases between. CDR3 bases: TGTGCCATCAGTGGGGCATCCGAGCAGTACTTC. It codes for CAISGASEQYF.

This clonotype was seen at least ten times. The chain combines TRBV20-1 with TRBJ1-1; TRBD1 might be the D (6 bases). The CDR3 extends over 11 amino acids. Looked up from germline, CDR1 is DFQATT and CDR2 is SNEGSKA (reference sequence). The V end was cut by 6 bases, the J end by 2 bases, with 7 bases between. The CDR3 DNA follows: TGCAGTGCAGGGGGTAACACTGAAGCTTTCTTT. Translated: CSAGGNTEAFF.

The V call is TRBV6-6, the J call TRBJ2-7, with a tentative D call TRBD1 (5 bases). V dropped 0 bases and J dropped 5 bases, with 8 bases sitting between them. The germline V gene has CDR1 MNHNY and CDR2 SVGAGI (reference sequence). CDR3 length equals 13 residues. This CDR3 is CASSYSSGNEQYF. CDR3 bases: TGTGCCAGCAGTTACTCTTCAGGGAACGAGCAGTACTTC.

Remarks on this clonotype: Given a much more abundant clone one base away, this may be a read error. The chain links TRBV7-8 to TRBJ2-5; D gene ambiguous. Germline assignment: CDR1 SGHVS and CDR2 FQNEAQ. Trimming removed 0 bases at V and 5 bases at J, with 4 bases between. This CDR3 has 12 residues. This CDR3 is CASSLAMETQYF. CDR3 coding DNA: TGTGCCAGCAGCTTAGCGATGGAGACCCAGTACTTC.

This clonotype came up a few times. The CDR3 reads CASSSDTSSTEAFF. The CDR3 nucleotides are TGTGCCAGCAGTTCGGACACGTCGAGCACTGAAGCTTTCTTT. This chain joins TRBV12-3 or TRBV12-4 and TRBJ1-1, with TRBD1 as a possible D gene (5 bases). This CDR3 has 14 amino acids. Deletions cut 4 bases from V and 4 bases from J, with 13 bases between.

The chain links TRBV9 to TRBJ1-6, with 7 bases that match TRBD1. With 2 bases clipped from V and 12 bases from J, the junction kept 2 bases outside the gene matches. The V gene's germline CDR1 is SGDLS and CDR2 YYNGEE. CDR3 size: 12 residues. Written as DNA, the CDR3 is TGTGCCAGCAGCGTCGGGACAGAACCCCTCCACTTT. Translation: CASSVGTEPLHF.

The CDR3 DNA follows: TGCAGTGCTAGCACCGGGACTAACTACGAGCAGTACTTC. Translating gives CSASTGTNYEQYF. The chain combines TRBV20-1 with TRBJ2-7; 7 bases are shared with TRBD2. The CDR3 sequence is 13 residues long. Germline CDR1 and CDR2: DFQATT and SNEGSKA (reference sequence). The V gene end was trimmed by 3 bases and the J gene end by 3 bases; junction bases not matched to a gene: 5.

The genes are TRBV25-1 and TRBJ1-4; TRBD1 matches 9 bases. Germline-derived CDR1 and CDR2 are MGHDK and SYGVNS. V dropped 2 bases and J dropped 7; count of bases not matched to a gene: 5. The CDR3 totals 15 residues. CDR3 nucleotide sequence: TGTGCCAGCAGTGAAGCAGGGACAGGGCCTGAAAAACTGTTTTTT. Translating it yields CASSEAGTGPEKLFF.

The chain has TRBV5-1 and TRBJ2-2; D is unclear. The germline V and J ends were trimmed by 0 bases and 3 bases, with 9 bases remaining between them. Germline loops: CDR1 SGHRS, CDR2 YFSETQ. The CDR3 is 15 amino acids. The CDR3 protein is CASSLADRYTGELFF. The CDR3 region has the DNA TGCGCCAGCAGCTTGGCGGACCGATACACCGGGGAGCTGTTTTTT.

This clonotype was counted only a few times. V and J are TRBV9 and TRBJ1-6; D gene unclear. This CDR3 is 15 amino acids long. V was cut by 0 bases and J by 4 bases, with 8 bases left in between. The germline CDR1 and CDR2 sequences are SGDLS and YYNGEE. The CDR3 sequence is CASSVEGNYNSPLHF. CDR3 nucleotides: TGTGCCAGCAGCGTAGAAGGAAATTATAATTCACCCCTCCACTTT.

The chain employs TRBV7-9 and TRBJ2-7; D remains unclear. The CDR3 is 14 residues long. The germline V gene encodes CDR1 SEHNR and CDR2 FQNEAQ (reference sequence). V lost 5 bases to trimming and J lost 2 bases, with 13 bases between them. CDR3 sequence: CASSLSHVPYEQYF. As DNA, the CDR3 is TGTGCCAGCAGCCTGTCCCACGTGCCCTACGAGCAGTACTTC.

As for this clonotype: Possible read error: a much larger clone is one base away. The J gene is TRBJ2-7, the V gene TRBV7-2, with D tentatively TRBD1 (6 bases). Germline CDR1 is SGHTA and CDR2 is FQGNSA. The CDR3 extends over 15 amino acids. CDR3 nucleotides: TGTGCCAGCAGCTTAGCTGGGGGACATTGGTACGAGCAGTGCTTC. Its protein product is CASSLAGGHWYEQCF.

V gene TRBV2 combines with J gene TRBJ1-4; D unresolved. This CDR3 has 14 residues. Trimming shortened V by 6 bases and J by 2 bases, and 10 bases separated the two germline ends. Per germline, CDR1 SNHLY and CDR2 FYNNEI. CDR3 in DNA: TGTGCCAGCAGCTATAGGCGGACTAATGAAAAACTGTTTTTT. This codes for CASSYRRTNEKLFF. The whole variable domain, filled in from reference TRBV2 and TRBJ1-4, reads EPEVTQTPSHQVTQMGQEVILRCVPISNHLYFYWYRQILGQKVEFLVSFYNNEISEKSEIFDDQFSVERPDGSNFTLKIRSTKLEDSAMYFCASSYRRTNEKLFFGSGTQLSVL.